The source of this T cell receptor beta chain is a study of human T cells and chemical hapten exposure. Study-wide context: Patch testing placed 0.01% DPC on the upper back, with readings at 6 days. Regarding the study as a whole: Expanded TCR counts at PT1 went up together with patch test score, a positive correlation.

A note on this clonotype: Its cognate antigen is unknown.

As processed by the authors: Per sample, the median was 95,638 TCRs, with values from approximately 25,000 to 650,000. TCRdb reprocessed the RACE reads via MiXCR and lists one record per CDR3 protein. The authors' filters were not applied to this entry. The table has roughly 200,000 distinct CDR3 sequences, about 20% seen once; the top ten hold under 7.5%. V shed 6 bases and J shed 3 bases, with 14 bases lying between them. This CDR3 contains 14 residues. The time point: patch test 1, 2 weeks after DPC sensitization. The treatment here: therapeutic diphenylcyclopropenone sensitization with weekly scalp DPC.

The rearrangement links TRBV12-3 or TRBV12-4 to TRBJ1-2; the D gene is possibly TRBD1 (6 bases). The sequence derives from a woman between 50 and 59 years old with alopecia areata. Some clones in this sample may be carry-over from other donors' samples. The sample here was whole blood, taken in connection with sensitization to the hapten diphenylcyclopropenone (DPC). As DNA, the CDR3 is TGTGCCAGCAGCCCGGACAGACAACACTATGGCTACACCTTC. Protein product: CASSPDRQHYGYTF.